Sequencing of this T cell receptor beta chain was carried out in a study of cytomegalovirus exposure and HLA in healthy donors. Study findings and constraints: Solely CMV serostatus was available to characterize immune exposure. Across donors, presence/absence analyses took sequencing depth to be roughly uniform. Later work associated fewer than 20,000 TCR beta sequences with HLA alleles at 0.05 false discovery rate.

The CDR3 runs to 16 residues. J gave up 2 bases and V 0 bases, and 3 bases lay outside the gene matches. Germline-derived CDR1 and CDR2 are SGHKS and YYEKEE (reference sequence). On this clone itself: Its antigen is still unknown.

PCR amplification relied on 60 Vbeta primers (plus 13 Jbeta primers). Authors' processing steps: In a later analysis, of roughly 73 million unique beta chains, about 12 million appeared in at least two donors. This table comes from immunoSEQ multiplex PCR, and its TCRdb copy is limited to in-frame clones, with some not included. V and J calls and clone size are copied from that table; D and trimming were computed from the DNA. Here the sample spans approximately 150,000 clones, more than 60% being singletons. The sequencing input was PBMCs. This receptor was obtained from a human donor in good health. The chain recombines TRBV5-5 with TRBJ2-3; TRBD2 agrees at 10 bases. The DNA of the CDR3 is TGTGCCAGCAGCTTGGGGACTAGCGGACCCACAGATACGCAGTATTTT. Translating it yields CASSLGTSGPTDTQYF.